These 5 T cell receptor beta chains share one sample of origin, sequenced in a study of patients and donors after allogeneic stem cell transplantation. TCRdb used MiXCR to reprocess the RT-PCR reads, holding one entry per CDR3 protein. This table has about 400,000 distinct CDR3 sequences, under 20% appearing once. The sequenced material came from blood, either unsorted or a sorted T cell fraction (not recorded which). These receptor sequences come from a human donor who was either an allogeneic HSCT recipient or a stem cell or donor lymphocyte infusion donor (not recorded which). It is not recorded whose cells these are; they may come from a transplant donor.

This clonotype was counted many times. This rearrangement joins TRBV20-1 to TRBJ2-1; D unresolved. CDR1 and CDR2 (germline): DFQATT, SNEGSKA (reference sequence). The CDR3 is made up of 16 amino acids. V lost 3 bases and J 0 bases, leaving 15 bases between the germline ends. The CDR3 DNA follows: TGCAGTGCTAGCTCTATTTTAGGAACCTCCTACAATGAGCAGTTCTTC. Protein product: CSASSILGTSYNEQFF.

The rearrangement links TRBV7-2 to TRBJ1-6, with 8 nucleotides matching TRBD1. Losses at the gene ends were 4 bases for V and 9 bases for J; bases not matched to a gene: 2. In germline, CDR1 is SGHTA, CDR2 FQGNSA. The CDR3 extends over 13 amino acids. The CDR3: CASSSDRVSPLHF. Here the CDR3 DNA reads TGTGCCAGCAGCTCGGACAGGGTTTCACCCCTCCACTTT.

In its sample, this clonotype was seen a few times. The rearrangement uses TRBV6-1 and TRBJ1-5; 7 nucleotides align to TRBD1. Germline V gene data show CDR1 as MNHNS and CDR2 as SASEGT. Germline trimming cut 6 bases from V and 6 bases from J; bases unmatched to any gene: 5. The length of the CDR3 is 13 residues. The CDR3: CASSRTGFQPQHF. In DNA form, the CDR3 reads TGTGCCAGCAGCCGGACAGGCTTTCAGCCCCAGCATTTT.

This clonotype occurred many times. The chain employs TRBV20-1 and TRBJ2-5, with 12 bases aligning to TRBD2. The CDR3 length is 15 residues. The ends lost 4 bases at V and 1 base at J; junction bases unmatched: 4. The germline V gene has CDR1 DFQATT and CDR2 SNEGSKA (reference sequence). The CDR3 reads CSATGLAGLQETQYF. The DNA for the CDR3 is TGCAGTGCTACGGGACTAGCGGGCCTCCAAGAGACCCAGTACTTC.

This clonotype has more than one count but fewer than ten. The chain couples TRBV29-1 to TRBJ2-7, with no clear D. The CDR3 covers 13 residues. The ends were cut back, 7 bases at V and 6 bases at J, with 19 bases in the middle. Germline CDR1 is SQVTM and CDR2 is ANQGSEA. CDR3 sequence: CSGGTPGRSEQYF. The CDR3 coding sequence is TGCAGCGGCGGCACCCCGGGTAGGTCCGAGCAGTACTTC.